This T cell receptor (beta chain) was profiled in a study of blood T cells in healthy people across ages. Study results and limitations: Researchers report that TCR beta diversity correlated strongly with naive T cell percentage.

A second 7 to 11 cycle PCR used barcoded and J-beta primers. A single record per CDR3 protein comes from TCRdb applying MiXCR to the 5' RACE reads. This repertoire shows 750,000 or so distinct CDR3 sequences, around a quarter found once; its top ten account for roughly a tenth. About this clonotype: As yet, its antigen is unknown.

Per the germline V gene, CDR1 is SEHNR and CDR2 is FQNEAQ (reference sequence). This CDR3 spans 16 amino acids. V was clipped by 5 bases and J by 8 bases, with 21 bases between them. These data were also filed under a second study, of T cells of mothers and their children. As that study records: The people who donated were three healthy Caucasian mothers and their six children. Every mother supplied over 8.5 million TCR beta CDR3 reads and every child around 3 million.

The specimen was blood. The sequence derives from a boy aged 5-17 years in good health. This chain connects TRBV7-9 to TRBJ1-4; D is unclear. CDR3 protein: CASSALGAASLEKLFF. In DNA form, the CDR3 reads TGTGCCAGCAGCGCTCTCGGTGCAGCATCCCTCGAAAAACTGTTTTTT.